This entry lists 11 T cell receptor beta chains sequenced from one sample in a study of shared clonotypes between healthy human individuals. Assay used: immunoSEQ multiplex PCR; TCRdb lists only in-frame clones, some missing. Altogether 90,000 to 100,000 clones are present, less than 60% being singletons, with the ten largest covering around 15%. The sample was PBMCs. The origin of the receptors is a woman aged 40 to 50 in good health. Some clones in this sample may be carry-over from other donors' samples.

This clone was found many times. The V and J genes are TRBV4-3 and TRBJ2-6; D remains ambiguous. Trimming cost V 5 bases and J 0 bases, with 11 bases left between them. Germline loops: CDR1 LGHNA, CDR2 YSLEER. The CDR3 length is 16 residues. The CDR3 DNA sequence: TGCGCCAGCAGCGAAAGGGCTATCTCTGGGGCCAACGTCCTGACTTTC. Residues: CASSERAISGANVLTF.

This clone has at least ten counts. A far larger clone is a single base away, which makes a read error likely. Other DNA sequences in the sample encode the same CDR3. This CDR3 reads CATSRDEDEQYF. In DNA form, the CDR3 reads TGTGCCACCAGCAGAGACGAGGACGAGCAGTACTTC. J is TRBJ2-5 and V is TRBV15, with no clear D. With the DNA end fitting TRBJ2-7 better, the J assignment may be wrong. The germline gives CDR1 LNHNV, CDR2 YYDKDF (reference sequence). The CDR3 extends over 12 amino acids.

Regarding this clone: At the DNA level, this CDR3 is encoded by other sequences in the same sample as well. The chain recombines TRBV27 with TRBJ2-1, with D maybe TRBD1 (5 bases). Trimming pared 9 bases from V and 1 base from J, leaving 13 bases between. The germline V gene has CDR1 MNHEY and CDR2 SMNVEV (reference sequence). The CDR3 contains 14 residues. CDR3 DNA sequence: TGTGCCAGTAACCCAGGGCAGTCCTACAATGAGCAGTTCTTC. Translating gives CASNPGQSYNEQFF.

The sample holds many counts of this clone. CDR3 loop: CASSAGTVYGYTF. The CDR3 nucleotides are TGTGCCAGCAGCGCCGGGACAGTCTATGGCTACACCTTC. The chain combines TRBV5-4 with TRBJ1-2, with TRBD1 matching over 7 bases. This CDR3 has 13 residues. Trimming at V came to 4 bases and at J to 4 bases, leaving 4 bases not matched to a gene. From germline, CDR1 is SGHNT and CDR2 YYREEE (reference sequence).

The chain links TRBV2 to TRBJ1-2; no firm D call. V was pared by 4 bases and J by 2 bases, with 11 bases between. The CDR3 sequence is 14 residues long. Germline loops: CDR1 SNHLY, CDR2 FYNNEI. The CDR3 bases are TGTGCCAGCAGTGTCGCAGGTACGAACTATGGCTACACCTTC. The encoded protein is CASSVAGTNYGYTF. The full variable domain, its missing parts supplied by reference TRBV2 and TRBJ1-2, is EPEVTQTPSHQVTQMGQEVILRCVPISNHLYFYWYRQILGQKVEFLVSFYNNEISEKSEIFDDQFSVERPDGSNFTLKIRSTKLEDSAMYFCASSVAGTNYGYTFGSGTRLTVV.

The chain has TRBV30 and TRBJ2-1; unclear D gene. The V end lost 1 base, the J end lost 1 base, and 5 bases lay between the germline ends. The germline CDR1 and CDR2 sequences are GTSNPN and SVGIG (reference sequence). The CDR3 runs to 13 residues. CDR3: CAWSGGSYNEQFF. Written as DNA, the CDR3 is TGTGCCTGGAGTGGGGGATCCTACAATGAGCAGTTCTTC.

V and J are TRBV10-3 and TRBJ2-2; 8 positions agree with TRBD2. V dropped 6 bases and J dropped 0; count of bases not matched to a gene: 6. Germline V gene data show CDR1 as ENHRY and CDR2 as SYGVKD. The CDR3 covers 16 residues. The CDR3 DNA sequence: TGTGCCATCAGAACTAGCGGAGGTGCGAACACCGGGGAGCTGTTTTTT. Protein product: CAIRTSGGANTGELFF.

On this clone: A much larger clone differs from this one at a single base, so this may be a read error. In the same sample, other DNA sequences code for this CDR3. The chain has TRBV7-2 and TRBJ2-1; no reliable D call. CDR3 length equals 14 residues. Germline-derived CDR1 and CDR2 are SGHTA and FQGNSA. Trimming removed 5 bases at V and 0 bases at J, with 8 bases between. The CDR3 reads CASSPRSSYNEQFF. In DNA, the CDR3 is TGTGCCAGCAGCCCCCGAAGCTCCTACAATGAGCAGTTCTTC.

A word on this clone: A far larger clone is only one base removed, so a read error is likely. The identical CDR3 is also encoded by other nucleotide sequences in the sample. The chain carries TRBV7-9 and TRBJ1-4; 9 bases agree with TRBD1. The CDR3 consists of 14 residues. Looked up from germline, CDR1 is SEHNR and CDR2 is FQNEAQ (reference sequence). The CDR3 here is CASSSGQGNEKLFF. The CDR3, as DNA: TGTGCCAGCAGCTCTGGACAGGGGAATGAGAAACTGTTTTTT.

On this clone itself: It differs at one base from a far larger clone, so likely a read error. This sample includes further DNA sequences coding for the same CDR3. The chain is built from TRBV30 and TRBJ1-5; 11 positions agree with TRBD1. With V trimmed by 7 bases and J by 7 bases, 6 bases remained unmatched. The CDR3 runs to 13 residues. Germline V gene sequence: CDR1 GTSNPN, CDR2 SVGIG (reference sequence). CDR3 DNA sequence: TGTGCCTTGGACAGGGGGCTATCACAGCCCCAGCATTTT. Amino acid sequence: CALDRGLSQPQHF. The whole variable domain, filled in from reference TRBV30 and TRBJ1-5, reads SQTIHQWPATLVQPVGSPLSLECTVEGTSNPNLYWYRQAAGRGLQLLFYSVGIGQISSEVPQNLSASRPQDRQFILSSKKLLLSDSGFYLCALDRGLSQPQHFGDGTRLSIL.

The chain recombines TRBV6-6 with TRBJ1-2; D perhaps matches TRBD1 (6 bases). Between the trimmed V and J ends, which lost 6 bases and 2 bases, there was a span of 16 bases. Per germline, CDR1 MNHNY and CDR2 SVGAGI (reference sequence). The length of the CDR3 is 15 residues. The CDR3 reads CASRRYREANYGYTF. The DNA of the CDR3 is TGTGCCAGCAGGCGATACAGGGAGGCAAACTATGGCTACACCTTC.